The 26 T cell receptor beta chains presented below share a single source sample, sequenced in a study of neurological immune-mediated disorders. TCRdb re-analysed the 5' RACE reads in MiXCR, keeping a single row per CDR3 protein. Of roughly 100,000 distinct CDR3 sequences listed, 3.5% to 4% are singletons. Sequenced sample: PBMCs. Receptors originate from a woman between 18 and 29 years old with multiple sclerosis.

About this clonotype itself: Given a much more abundant clone one base away, this may be a read error. The rearrangement uses TRBV7-8 and TRBJ2-7; TRBD2 matches at 9 bases. Losses at the gene ends were 1 base for V and 7 bases for J; bases not matched to a gene: 5. CDR1 and CDR2 from the germline V gene are SGHVS and FQNEAQ. The CDR3 has 14 amino acids. As DNA, the CDR3 is TGTGCCAGCAGCTTAGGGAAGCGGGGGGTAGAGCAGTACTTC. Translating it yields CASSLGKRGVEQYF.

This clonotype was recorded many times. The chain carries TRBV7-2 and TRBJ2-2; maybe TRBD1 (6 bases). The CDR3 sequence is 15 residues long. With 5 bases removed from V and 6 bases from J, the gap between germline ends came to 16 bases. Germline V gene lookup returns CDR1 SGHTA and CDR2 FQGNSA. DNA for the CDR3: TGTGCCAGCAGCCCTCGGACTCAGGGGCCCGGGGAGCTGTTTTTT. It codes for CASSPRTQGPGELFF. The complete variable domain, with remaining parts taken from reference TRBV7-2 and TRBJ2-2, reads GAGVSQSPSNKVTEKGKDVELRCDPISGHTALYWYRQSLGQGLEFLIYFQGNSAPDKSGLPSDRFSAERTGGSVSTLTIQRTQQEDSAVYLCASSPRTQGPGELFFGEGSRLTVL.

This clonotype occurred many times. CDR3 in amino acids: CASSLEGRLSTDTQYF. The CDR3 coding sequence is TGCGCCAGCAGCTTGGAGGGCAGACTAAGCACAGATACGCAGTATTTT. The chain combines TRBV5-1 with TRBJ2-3, with D possibly matching TRBD2 (5 bases). Trimming stripped 0 bases from V and 0 bases from J, with 11 bases between. Germline lookup yields CDR1 SGHRS and CDR2 YFSETQ. There are 16 residues in the CDR3.

At least ten counts were recorded for this clonotype. The genes are TRBV29-1 and TRBJ1-1; D uncertain. CDR1 and CDR2 (germline): SQVTM, ANQGSEA. This CDR3 comprises 12 residues. The ends were cut back, 5 bases at V and 5 bases at J, with 12 bases in the middle. The CDR3 loop is CSVFRGRTEAFF. Here the CDR3 DNA reads TGCAGCGTTTTCCGAGGGAGGACTGAAGCTTTCTTT.

This clonotype was detected ten times or more. V is TRBV5-1 and J is TRBJ2-5; TRBD1 matches at 8 bases. Per the germline V gene, CDR1 is SGHRS and CDR2 is YFSETQ. The V gene end was trimmed by 0 bases and the J gene end by 4 bases; junction bases not matched to a gene: 8. There are 16 residues in the CDR3. The CDR3: CASSLGTGTGRETQYF. CDR3 bases: TGCGCCAGCAGCTTGGGGACCGGGACAGGAAGAGAGACCCAGTACTTC.

This clonotype was counted only a few times. This may be a read error: a much more frequent sequence differs by one nucleotide. Lacking the conserved final phenylalanine or tryptophan, this CDR3 likely reflects a read error. The V call is TRBV5-1, the J call TRBJ1-1, with TRBD1 identical over 7 bases. The CDR3 totals 14 residues. Germline CDR1 reads SGHRS; CDR2 reads YFSETQ. In DNA form, the CDR3 reads TGCGCCAGCGCCCCGACAGGGTTGAAGACTGAAGCTTTCATT. Encoded protein: CASAPTGLKTEAFI.

Only a few counts were recorded for this clonotype. V usage is TRBV6-1 and J usage is TRBJ1-5, with a weak D call TRBD1 (5 bases). This CDR3 contains 20 residues. The ends were cut back, 7 bases at V and 4 bases at J, with 32 bases in the middle. Per the germline V gene, CDR1 is MNHNS and CDR2 is SASEGT. The CDR3 here is CASKVPHPDRNLLPNQPQHF. CDR3 sequence (DNA): TGTGCCAGCAAAGTACCCCACCCAGACAGAAACTTGCTGCCAAATCAGCCCCAGCATTTT.

This clonotype was seen at least ten times. The gene calls are TRBV5-6 and TRBJ2-5, with a weak D call TRBD2 (5 bases). CDR1 SGHDT and CDR2 YYEEEE come from the germline V gene. V dropped 2 bases and J dropped 3 bases, with 11 bases sitting between them. The CDR3 loop spans 14 amino acids. The CDR3 sequence: CASSFPDGKETQYF. The CDR3 DNA sequence: TGTGCCAGCAGCTTTCCGGACGGGAAAGAGACCCAGTACTTC.

In this sample, this clonotype turned up many times. CDR3 sequence reads: CASSQASAPNTGELFF. The CDR3 DNA reads as TGTGCCAGCAGCCAAGCGTCCGCGCCGAACACCGGGGAGCTGTTTTTT. The chain carries TRBV3-1 and TRBJ2-2; D unclear. Germline V lookup: CDR1 LGHDT, CDR2 YNNKEL (reference sequence). The CDR3 runs 16 residues. Deletions cut 1 base from V and 0 bases from J, with 9 bases between. Supplemented by reference TRBV3-1 and TRBJ2-2, the full variable domain reads DTAVSQTPKYLVTQMGNDKSIKCEQNLGHDTMYWYKQDSKKFLKIMFSYNNKELIINETVPNRFSPKSPDKAHLNLHINSLELGDSAVYFCASSQASAPNTGELFFGEGSRLTVL.

This clonotype is classed as medium-sized (0.01 to 0.1%). The chain joins TRBV20-1 to TRBJ2-7; 9 bases line up with TRBD1. Germline CDR1 and CDR2: DFQATT and SNEGSKA (reference sequence). The CDR3 consists of 14 residues. V lost 6 bases, J lost 4 bases, and 10 bases stayed unmatched. The CDR3, as DNA: TGCAGTGCGAGACAGGGGGTCTTGTGGTACGAGCAGTACTTC. It codes for CSARQGVLWYEQYF.

This clonotype has at least ten counts. The chain has TRBV4-1 and TRBJ1-4, with 10 bases identical to TRBD1. Trimming at V came to 7 bases and at J to 1 base, leaving 3 bases not matched to a gene. The CDR3 sequence is 15 residues long. Germline V gene data show CDR1 as MGHRA and CDR2 as YSYEKL. The CDR3 DNA sequence: TGCGCCAGCAAAGACAGGGGGCGAACTAATGAAAAACTGTTTTTT. It specifies CASKDRGRTNEKLFF.

This clonotype occurred many times. This chain links TRBV27 with TRBJ1-6; D unresolved. The CDR3 runs 18 residues. Deletions cut 1 base from V and 0 bases from J, with 13 bases between. Germline CDR1 and CDR2: MNHEY and SMNVEV (reference sequence). The CDR3 is CASSLLGRPSSYNSPLHF. The CDR3, as DNA: TGTGCCAGCAGTTTATTAGGACGGCCGAGCTCCTATAATTCACCCCTCCACTTT.

Ten or more counts support this clonotype. The chain has TRBV6-2 or TRBV6-3 and TRBJ1-2; D unclear. Germline lookup yields CDR1 MNHEY and CDR2 SVGEGT. The germline V and J ends were trimmed by 4 bases and 6 bases, with 6 bases remaining between them. The CDR3 has 11 amino acids. CDR3 in amino acids: CASSLDHGYTF. Here the CDR3 DNA reads TGTGCCAGCAGTTTGGACCATGGCTACACCTTC.

This clonotype showed up many times. The CDR3 DNA reads as TGTGCCAGCACCGACAGGGGGGCGGCTGAAGCTTTCTTT. Its translation: CASTDRGAAEAFF. This chain links TRBV2 with TRBJ1-1, with 9 bases fitting TRBD1. CDR1 SNHLY and CDR2 FYNNEI come from the germline V gene. Trimming at V came to 7 bases and at J to 6 bases, leaving 6 bases not matched to a gene. The CDR3 runs to 13 residues.

This clonotype has at least ten counts. The chain is built from TRBV15 and TRBJ1-6, with D perhaps matching TRBD1 (5 bases). Germline V CDR1 and CDR2: LNHNV, YYDKDF (reference sequence). The CDR3 has 14 residues. Between the trimmed V and J ends, which lost 6 bases and 9 bases, there was a span of 15 bases. This CDR3 is CATRDAKGVSPLHF. The DNA of the CDR3 is TGTGCCACCAGAGACGCTAAAGGGGTTTCACCCCTCCACTTT.

The table lists this clonotype with many counts. V and J are TRBV7-2 and TRBJ2-3, with D perhaps matching TRBD1 (6 bases). The CDR3 contains 14 residues. Germline CDR1 and CDR2: SGHTA and FQGNSA. Trimming took 8 bases from V and 2 from J, leaving 14 bases between them. The CDR3: CASALQGSTDTQYF. The CDR3 DNA follows: TGTGCCAGCGCTTTACAGGGTTCCACAGATACGCAGTATTTT.

This clonotype was seen many times. The chain recombines TRBV5-1 with TRBJ2-6; D is unclear. CDR1 is SGHRS and CDR2 is YFSETQ in the germline V gene. This CDR3 is 14 amino acids long. Between the trimmed V and J ends, which lost 2 bases and 0 bases, there was a span of 3 bases. The CDR3 DNA reads as TGCGCCAGCAGCTTTTTCTCTGGGGCCAACGTCCTGACTTTC. This sequence encodes CASSFFSGANVLTF.

Ten or more counts support this clonotype. The chain links TRBV20-1 to TRBJ2-5; D remains unclear. The CDR3 totals 13 residues. The V end was cut by 4 bases, the J end by 1 base, with 10 bases between. Germline V gives CDR1 DFQATT, CDR2 SNEGSKA (reference sequence). The CDR3 nucleotides read TGCAGTGCTACAATGTATTTCCAAGAGACCCAGTACTTC. Residues: CSATMYFQETQYF.

The rearrangement uses TRBV5-1 and TRBJ2-7; 11 bases align to TRBD1. From germline, CDR1 is SGHRS and CDR2 YFSETQ. This CDR3 has 16 residues. J gave up 7 bases and V 3 bases, and 12 bases lay outside the gene matches. CDR3 nucleotides: TGCGCCAGCAGCTCCAAGACGGGACAGGGGGTCAAAGAGCAGTACTTC. It translates to CASSSKTGQGVKEQYF.

This clonotype was counted ten times or more. The rearrangement uses TRBV5-1 and TRBJ2-5; TRBD1 agrees at 10 bases. CDR1 SGHRS and CDR2 YFSETQ come from the germline V gene. CDR3 size: 14 residues. Trimming cost V 4 bases and J 2 bases; bases outside gene matches: 2. This CDR3 is CASSPGQGQETQYF. CDR3 nucleotides: TGCGCCAGCAGCCCGGGACAGGGGCAAGAGACCCAGTACTTC.

This clonotype was found many times. The chain employs TRBV6-6 and TRBJ1-5; 8 bases agree with TRBD1. Germline lookup yields CDR1 MNHNY and CDR2 SVGAGI (reference sequence). V lost 0 bases, J lost 5 bases, and 3 bases stayed unmatched. This CDR3 has 15 residues. Written as DNA, the CDR3 is TGTGCCAGCAGTTACTCGAAGACAGGGGATCAGCCCCAGCATTTT. Its translation: CASSYSKTGDQPQHF.

In its sample, this clonotype was seen many times. The CDR3 DNA sequence: TGTGCCAGCAGCTTAACTACAGGGGGCACAGATACGCAGTATTTT. Translation gives CASSLTTGGTDTQYF. The V gene is TRBV7-8, the J gene TRBJ2-3; 7 bases are shared with TRBD1. The germline V gene has CDR1 SGHVS and CDR2 FQNEAQ. The ends lost 2 bases at V and 1 base at J; junction bases unmatched: 3. This CDR3 is built from 15 residues.

A few counts support this clonotype. CDR3: CSARSAGDEQFF. CDR3 DNA: TGCAGTGCTAGATCTGCGGGAGATGAGCAGTTCTTC. The chain carries TRBV20-1 and TRBJ2-1; 7 bases map to TRBD2. CDR1 is DFQATT, CDR2 SNEGSKA, per germline (reference sequence). With V trimmed by 2 bases and J by 8 bases, 3 bases remained unmatched. This CDR3 contains 12 residues.

This clonotype was recorded only once. Without the conserved terminal phenylalanine or tryptophan, this CDR3 likely stems from a read error. The chain employs TRBV14 and TRBJ2-1; the match to TRBD2 covers 7 bases. The junction had 8 bases not matched to a gene; V was cut back by 1 base and J by 5 bases. The CDR3 extends over 16 amino acids. From germline, CDR1 is SGHDN and CDR2 FVKESK. CDR3 bases: TGTGCCAGCAGCCAAGGGGGCGGGAGACTTCACAATGAGCAGTTCAAC. Translation gives CASSQGGGRLHNEQFN.

There are many counts of this clonotype. For the CDR3, the DNA is TGTGCCAGCAGCTTAGTTGGCCGGTGGAGCACCGGGGAGCTGTTTTTT. Protein product: CASSLVGRWSTGELFF. This sequence joins TRBV7-2 and TRBJ2-2; no firm D call. This CDR3 is built from 16 residues. Looked up from germline, CDR1 is SGHTA and CDR2 is FQGNSA. V lost 1 base to trimming and J lost 4 bases, with 13 bases between them.

In this sample, this clonotype turned up many times. The genes are TRBV15 and TRBJ1-5; TRBD1 might be the D (5 bases). CDR1 and CDR2 from the germline V gene are LNHNV and YYDKDF (reference sequence). The CDR3 runs to 14 residues. V was cut by 0 bases and J by 4 bases, with 7 bases left in between. The CDR3 sequence is CATSRDKGNQPQHF. The CDR3 region has the DNA TGTGCCACCAGCAGAGATAAGGGGAATCAGCCCCAGCATTTT.